This T cell receptor (beta chain) originates from a study of blood T cell repertoires in COVID-19. Across the study: Italy, Spain and the United States were the sources of the convalescent and acute COVID-19 samples. The cDNA or gDNA used as material had been derived from T cells, B-cell-depleted T cells, or PBMCs.

Trimming removed 5 bases at V and 1 base at J, with 11 bases between. Germline CDR1 is SEHNR and CDR2 is FQNEAQ (reference sequence). CDR3 length: 14 amino acids. Original data processing: Estimated nucleated cell counts came from reference gene primer amplification. Method: immunoSEQ multiplex PCR; TCRdb's copy keeps in-frame clones and lacks some. Clone size and the V and J calls come from that table; the DNA yielded D and trimming. The profile shows roughly 86,000 clones, about 80% of them singletons. This clonotype was sampled from a man between 60 and 70 years old with acute or convalescent COVID-19. Input material: peripheral blood. The V call is TRBV7-9, the J call TRBJ1-1; D is ambiguous. CDR3 coding DNA: TGTGCCAGCAGCATCATTAGTCAGAACACTGAAGCTTTCTTT. It specifies CASSIISQNTEAFF.